The source of this TCR beta chain is a study of CD8 T cells in Susac syndrome. Germline V lookup: CDR1 MDHEN, CDR2 SYDVKM. V gave up 0 bases and J gave up 1 base, with 8 bases separating them. This CDR3 has 15 amino acids. With random hexamers, roughly 0.45 to 1 ug RNA was reverse transcribed. TCRdb passed the immunoSEQ multiplex PCR reads through MiXCR, listing each CDR3 protein once. The sample lists hundreds of thousands of distinct CDR3 sequences, around 83% occurring once. Negative isolation was used for CD8+ and CD4+ T cells, and FACS enrichment was applied to TEMRA cells. Sequencing was done on a sample of CD8+ T cells from PBMCs. The J gene is TRBJ2-3, the V gene TRBV28; D is possibly TRBD1 (5 bases). This receptor was identified in a human donor with multiple sclerosis. CDR3 sequence reads: CASSLWGLGTDTQYF. CDR3 DNA: TGTGCCAGCAGTTTATGGGGGCTCGGCACAGATACGCAGTATTTT.